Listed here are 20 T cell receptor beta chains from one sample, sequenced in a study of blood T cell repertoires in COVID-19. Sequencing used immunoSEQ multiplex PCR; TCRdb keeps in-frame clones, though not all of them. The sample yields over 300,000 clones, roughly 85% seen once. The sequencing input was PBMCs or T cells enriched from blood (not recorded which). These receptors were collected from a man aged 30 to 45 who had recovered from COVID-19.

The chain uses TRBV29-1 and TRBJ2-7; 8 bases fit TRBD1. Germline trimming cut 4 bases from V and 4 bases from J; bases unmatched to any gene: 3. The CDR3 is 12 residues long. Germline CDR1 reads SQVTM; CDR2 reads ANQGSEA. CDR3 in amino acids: CSVGTGPYEQYF. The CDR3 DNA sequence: TGCAGCGTTGGGACAGGGCCGTACGAGCAGTACTTC.

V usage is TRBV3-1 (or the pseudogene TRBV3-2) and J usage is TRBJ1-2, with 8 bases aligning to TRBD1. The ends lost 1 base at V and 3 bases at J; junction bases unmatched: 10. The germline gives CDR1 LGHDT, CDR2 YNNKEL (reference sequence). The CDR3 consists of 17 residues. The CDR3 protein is CASSQVVAGGADYGYTF. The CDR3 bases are TGTGCCAGCAGCCAAGTAGTCGCAGGGGGCGCGGACTATGGCTACACCTTC.

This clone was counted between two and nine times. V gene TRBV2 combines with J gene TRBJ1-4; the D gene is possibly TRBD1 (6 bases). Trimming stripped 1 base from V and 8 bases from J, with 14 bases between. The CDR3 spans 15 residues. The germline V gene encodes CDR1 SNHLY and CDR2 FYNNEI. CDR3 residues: CASSEEQGSEEKLFF. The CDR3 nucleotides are TGTGCCAGCAGTGAAGAACAGGGATCCGAAGAAAAACTGTTTTTT. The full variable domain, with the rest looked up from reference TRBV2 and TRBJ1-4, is EPEVTQTPSHQVTQMGQEVILRCVPISNHLYFYWYRQILGQKVEFLVSFYNNEISEKSEIFDDQFSVERPDGSNFTLKIRSTKLEDSAMYFCASSEEQGSEEKLFFGSGTQLSVL.

CDR3 amino acids: CASSLAPGGLGNEQFF. CDR3 coding DNA: TGTGCCAGCAGCTTGGCCCCGGGGGGCCTGGGCAATGAGCAGTTCTTC. The rearrangement links TRBV5-5 to TRBJ2-1, with TRBD2 as a possible D gene (7 bases). V lost 0 bases and J lost 6, with 16 bases in between. This CDR3 is 16 amino acids long. The germline V gene encodes CDR1 SGHKS and CDR2 YYEKEE (reference sequence).

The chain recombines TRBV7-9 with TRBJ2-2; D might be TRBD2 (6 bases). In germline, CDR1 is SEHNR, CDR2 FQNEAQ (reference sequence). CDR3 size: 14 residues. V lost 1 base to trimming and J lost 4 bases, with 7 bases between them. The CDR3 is CASSLGGGTGELFF. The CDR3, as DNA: TGTGCCAGCAGCTTAGGGGGAGGCACCGGGGAGCTGTTTTTT.

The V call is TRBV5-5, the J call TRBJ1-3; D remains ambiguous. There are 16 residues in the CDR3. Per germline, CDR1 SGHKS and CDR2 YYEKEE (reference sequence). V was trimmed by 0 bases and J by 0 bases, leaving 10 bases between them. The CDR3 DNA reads TGTGCCAGCAGCTTGGAATTGCTAGGCTCTGGAAACACCATATATTTT. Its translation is CASSLELLGSGNTIYF.

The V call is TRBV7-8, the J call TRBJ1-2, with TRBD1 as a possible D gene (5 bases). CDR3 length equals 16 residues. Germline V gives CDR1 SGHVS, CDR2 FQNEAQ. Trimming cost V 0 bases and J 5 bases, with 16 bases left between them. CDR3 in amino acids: CASSLARGTGGYGYTF. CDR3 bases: TGTGCCAGCAGCTTAGCGCGCGGGACGGGAGGGTATGGCTACACCTTC.

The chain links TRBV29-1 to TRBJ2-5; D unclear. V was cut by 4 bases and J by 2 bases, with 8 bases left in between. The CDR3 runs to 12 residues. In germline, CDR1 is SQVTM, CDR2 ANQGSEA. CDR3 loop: CSVAPLQETQYF. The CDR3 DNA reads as TGCAGCGTTGCCCCCCTACAAGAGACCCAGTACTTC.

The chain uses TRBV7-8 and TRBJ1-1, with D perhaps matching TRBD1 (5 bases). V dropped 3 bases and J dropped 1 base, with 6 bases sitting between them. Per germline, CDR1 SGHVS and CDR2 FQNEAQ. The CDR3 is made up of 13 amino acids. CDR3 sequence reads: CASSFTGNTEAFF. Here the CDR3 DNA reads TGTGCCAGCAGCTTTACAGGGAACACTGAAGCTTTCTTT.

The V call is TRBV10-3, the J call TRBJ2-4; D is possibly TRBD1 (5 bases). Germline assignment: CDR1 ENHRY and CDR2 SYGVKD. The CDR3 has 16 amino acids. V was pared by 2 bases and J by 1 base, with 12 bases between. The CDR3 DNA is TGTGCCATCAGTGAGGATTACAGGATGGCCAAAAACATTCAGTACTTC. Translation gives CAISEDYRMAKNIQYF.

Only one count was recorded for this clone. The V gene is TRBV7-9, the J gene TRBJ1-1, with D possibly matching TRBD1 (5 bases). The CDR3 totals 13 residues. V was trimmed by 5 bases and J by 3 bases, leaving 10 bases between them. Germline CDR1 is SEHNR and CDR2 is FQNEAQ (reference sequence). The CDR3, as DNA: TGTGCCAGCAGCAGAGAAGGGGACACTGAAGCTTTCTTT. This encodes CASSREGDTEAFF. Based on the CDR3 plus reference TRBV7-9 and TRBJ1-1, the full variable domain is DTGVSQNPRHKITKRGQNVTFRCDPISEHNRLYWYRQTLGQGPEFLTYFQNEAQLEKSRLLSDRFSAERPKGSFSTLEIQRTEQGDSAMYLCASSREGDTEAFFGQGTRLTVV.

In nucleotides, the CDR3 is TGTGCCAGCAGCCAAAGTCTCGGAGCTAACTATGGCTACACCTTC. It codes for CASSQSLGANYGYTF. This chain uses TRBV7-2 with TRBJ1-2; no firm D call. Trimming stripped 5 bases from V and 0 bases from J, with 13 bases between. The CDR3 totals 15 residues. Per germline, CDR1 SGHTA and CDR2 FQGNSA.

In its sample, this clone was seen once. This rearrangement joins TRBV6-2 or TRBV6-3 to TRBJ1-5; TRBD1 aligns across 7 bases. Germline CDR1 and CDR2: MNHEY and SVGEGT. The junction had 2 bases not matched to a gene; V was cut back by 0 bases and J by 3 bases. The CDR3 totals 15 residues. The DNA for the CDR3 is TGTGCCAGCAGTTACTCTGGACAGGTCAATCAGCCCCAGCATTTT. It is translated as CASSYSGQVNQPQHF.

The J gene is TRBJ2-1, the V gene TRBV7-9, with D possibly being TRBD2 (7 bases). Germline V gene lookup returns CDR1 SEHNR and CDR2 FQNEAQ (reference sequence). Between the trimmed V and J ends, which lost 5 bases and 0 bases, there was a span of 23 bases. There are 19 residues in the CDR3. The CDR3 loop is CASSPVVGGGQSSYNEQFF. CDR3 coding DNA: TGTGCCAGCAGCCCTGTCGTTGGCGGGGGCCAGAGCTCCTACAATGAGCAGTTCTTC.

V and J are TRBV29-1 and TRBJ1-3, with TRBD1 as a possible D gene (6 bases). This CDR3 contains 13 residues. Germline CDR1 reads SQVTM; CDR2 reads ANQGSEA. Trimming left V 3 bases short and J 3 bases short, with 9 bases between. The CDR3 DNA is TGCAGCGTTGACAGGGGCGGTGGAAACACCATATATTTT. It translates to CSVDRGGGNTIYF.

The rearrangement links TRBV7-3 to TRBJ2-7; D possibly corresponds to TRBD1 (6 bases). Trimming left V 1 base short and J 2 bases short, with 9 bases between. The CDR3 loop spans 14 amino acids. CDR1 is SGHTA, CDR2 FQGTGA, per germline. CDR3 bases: TGTGCCAGCAGCTTAAGCCAGGGGCCCTACGAGCAGTACTTC. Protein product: CASSLSQGPYEQYF.

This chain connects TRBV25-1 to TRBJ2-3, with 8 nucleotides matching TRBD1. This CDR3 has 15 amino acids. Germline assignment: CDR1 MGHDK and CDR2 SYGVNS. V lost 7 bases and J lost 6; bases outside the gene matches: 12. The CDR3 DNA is TGTGCCAGCACCACCGGGACAGGCTTATGGGATACGCAGTATTTT. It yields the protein CASTTGTGLWDTQYF.

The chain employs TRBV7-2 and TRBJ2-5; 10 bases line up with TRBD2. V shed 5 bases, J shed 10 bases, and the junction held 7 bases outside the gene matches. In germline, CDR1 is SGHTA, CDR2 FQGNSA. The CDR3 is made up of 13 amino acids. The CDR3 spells CASSGTSGDNQYF. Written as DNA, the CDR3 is TGTGCCAGCAGCGGTACTAGCGGGGACAACCAGTACTTC.

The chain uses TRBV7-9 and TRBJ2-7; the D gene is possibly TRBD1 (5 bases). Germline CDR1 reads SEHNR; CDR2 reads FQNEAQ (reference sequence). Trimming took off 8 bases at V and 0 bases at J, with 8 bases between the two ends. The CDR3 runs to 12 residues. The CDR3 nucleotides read TGTGCCAGCGTAGACAGCTCCTACGAGCAGTACTTC. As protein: CASVDSSYEQYF.

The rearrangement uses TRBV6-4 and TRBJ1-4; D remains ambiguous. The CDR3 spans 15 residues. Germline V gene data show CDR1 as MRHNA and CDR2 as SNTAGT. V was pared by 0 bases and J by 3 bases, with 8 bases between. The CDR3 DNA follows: TGTGCCAGCAGTGACTCGAGGGTACCTAATGAAAAACTGTTTTTT. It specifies CASSDSRVPNEKLFF.